Here is one T cell receptor beta chain with its context. Amplification targeted TCR beta CDR3 regions from RNA transcripts. TCR CDR3 regions were first amplified by RT-PCR with HTBI primers. TCRdb analysed the multiplex PCR reads with MiXCR anew, one entry per CDR3 protein. The sample has more than 550,000 distinct CDR3 sequences; roughly 45% are singletons. The data derive from a study of T cells in Graves' hyperthyroidism and ophthalmopathy. CDR3 length equals 12 residues. With 4 bases clipped from V and 5 bases from J, the junction kept 4 bases outside the gene matches. Germline CDR1 is DFQATT and CDR2 is SNEGSKA (reference sequence).

The chain links TRBV20-1 to TRBJ2-5, with 7 positions matching TRBD2. The sample taken for sequencing was peripheral blood or thyroid tissue (not recorded which). The clonotype was recovered from an adult man with Graves' disease, either hyperthyroidism or ophthalmopathy (not recorded which). Here the CDR3 reads CSAKRGGETQYF. The CDR3 DNA is TGCAGTGCTAAAAGGGGAGGGGAGACCCAGTACTTC.